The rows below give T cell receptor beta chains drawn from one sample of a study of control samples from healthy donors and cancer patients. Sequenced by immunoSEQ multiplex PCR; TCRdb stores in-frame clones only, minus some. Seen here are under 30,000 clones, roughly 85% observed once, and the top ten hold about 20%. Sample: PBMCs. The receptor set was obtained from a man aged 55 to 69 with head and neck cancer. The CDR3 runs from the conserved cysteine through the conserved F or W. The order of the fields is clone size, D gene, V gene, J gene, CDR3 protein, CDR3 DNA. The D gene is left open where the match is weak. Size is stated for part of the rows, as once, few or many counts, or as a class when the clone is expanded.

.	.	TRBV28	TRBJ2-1	CASSFAGYEQFF	TGTGCCAGCAGTTTCGCGGGGTATGAGCAGTTCTTC
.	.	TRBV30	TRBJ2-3	CAWRGDTQYF	TGTGCCTGGAGAGGAGATACGCAGTATTTT
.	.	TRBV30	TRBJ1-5	CAWSGGVSNQPQHF	TGTGCCTGGAGTGGAGGGGTAAGCAATCAGCCCCAGCATTTT
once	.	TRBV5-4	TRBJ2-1	CASSLVTYNEQFF	TGTGCCAGCAGCTTGGTGACCTACAATGAGCAGTTCTTC
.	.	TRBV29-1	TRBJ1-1	CSVEYPGGVAFF	TGCAGCGTTGAATATCCGGGGGGGGTAGCTTTCTTT
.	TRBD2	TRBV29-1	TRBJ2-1	CSVSWTSGYNEQFF	TGCAGCGTTTCATGGACTAGCGGCTACAATGAGCAGTTCTTC
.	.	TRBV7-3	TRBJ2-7	CASSLTGDYEQYF	TGTGCCAGCAGCTTAACGGGGGACTACGAGCAGTACTTC
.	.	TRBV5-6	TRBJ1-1	CASSLAPWNTEAFF	TGTGCCAGCAGCTTGGCCCCGTGGAACACTGAAGCTTTCTTT
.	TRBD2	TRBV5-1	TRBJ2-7	CASSFYGTSATLRSYEQYF	TGCGCCAGCAGCTTTTACGGGACTAGCGCCACACTCCGATCCTACGAGCAGTACTTC
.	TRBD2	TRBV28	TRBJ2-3	CASSLTSGRAGGDTQYF	TGTGCCAGCAGTTTAACTAGCGGGAGGGCCGGTGGAGATACGCAGTATTTT
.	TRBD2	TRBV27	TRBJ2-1	CASSLTGLAGGVFF	TGTGCCAGCAGTCTAACGGGTCTAGCGGGAGGGGTGTTCTTC
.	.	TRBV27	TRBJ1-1	CASSSGVRTEAFF	TGTGCCAGCAGTTCCGGGGTTCGGACTGAAGCTTTCTTT
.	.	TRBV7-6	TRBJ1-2	CASSPQEGQGYGYTF	TGTGCCAGCAGCCCCCAGGAGGGGCAAGGCTATGGCTACACCTTC
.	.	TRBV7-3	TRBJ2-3	CASSLEGITDTQYF	TGTGCCAGCAGCTTAGAGGGAATAACAGATACGCAGTATTTT
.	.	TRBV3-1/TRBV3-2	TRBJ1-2	CASSHQGLDNYGYTF	TGTGCCAGCAGCCATCAGGGTCTAGATAACTATGGCTACACCTTC
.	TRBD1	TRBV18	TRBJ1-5	CASSPRTGGSQPQHF	TGTGCCAGCTCACCAAGGACAGGGGGCAGCCAGCCCCAGCATTTT
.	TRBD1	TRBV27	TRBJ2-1	CASKDRGQGSYEQFF	TGTGCCAGCAAGGACCGGGGACAGGGGAGCTATGAGCAGTTCTTC
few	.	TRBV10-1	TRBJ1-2	CASEGGNYGYTF	TGCGCCAGCGAAGGGGGTAACTATGGCTACACCTTC
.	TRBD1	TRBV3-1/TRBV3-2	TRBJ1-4	CASSRQGSLAEKLFF	TGTGCCAGCAGCCGACAGGGGTCGTTGGCTGAAAAACTGTTTTTT
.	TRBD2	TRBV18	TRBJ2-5	CASSPSQRLAEQETQYF	TGTGCCAGCTCACCATCTCAACGACTAGCGGAACAAGAGACCCAGTACTTC
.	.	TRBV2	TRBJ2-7	CASSERSPDSYEQYF	TGTGCCAGCAGTGAACGGAGCCCAGACTCCTACGAGCAGTACTTC
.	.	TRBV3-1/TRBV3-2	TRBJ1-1	CASSRNRGTNTEAFF	TGTGCCAGCAGCCGGAATAGGGGTACGAACACTGAAGCTTTCTTT
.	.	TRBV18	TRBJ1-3	CASSPAARAGNTIYF	TGTGCCAGCTCACCTGCCGCCAGGGCTGGAAACACCATATATTTT